The T cell receptor beta chain described here comes from a study of blood T cell repertoires in COVID-19. Study summary: T cells, B-cell-depleted T cells, or PBMCs provided the cDNA or gDNA that served as material.

V was trimmed by 6 bases and J by 7 bases, leaving 19 bases between them. This CDR3 is built from 14 residues. Germline V gene sequence: CDR1 LGHNT, CDR2 FRNRAP. Profiled with immunoSEQ multiplex PCR; TCRdb holds only in-frame clones, not every one. The repertoire holds 150,000 to 190,000 clones, with around 84% as singletons. This clone was counted once. Self-reported history from a screening survey and questionnaire set each donor's cohort. The material sequenced was PBMCs or T cells enriched from blood (not recorded which). This chain connects TRBV12-5 to TRBJ2-7; no clear D gene. The TCR originated in a man in his fifties or sixties who had recovered from COVID-19. CDR3: CASGPTIAYVEQYF. CDR3 in DNA: TGTGCTAGTGGCCCGACGATAGCCTACGTGGAGCAGTACTTC.